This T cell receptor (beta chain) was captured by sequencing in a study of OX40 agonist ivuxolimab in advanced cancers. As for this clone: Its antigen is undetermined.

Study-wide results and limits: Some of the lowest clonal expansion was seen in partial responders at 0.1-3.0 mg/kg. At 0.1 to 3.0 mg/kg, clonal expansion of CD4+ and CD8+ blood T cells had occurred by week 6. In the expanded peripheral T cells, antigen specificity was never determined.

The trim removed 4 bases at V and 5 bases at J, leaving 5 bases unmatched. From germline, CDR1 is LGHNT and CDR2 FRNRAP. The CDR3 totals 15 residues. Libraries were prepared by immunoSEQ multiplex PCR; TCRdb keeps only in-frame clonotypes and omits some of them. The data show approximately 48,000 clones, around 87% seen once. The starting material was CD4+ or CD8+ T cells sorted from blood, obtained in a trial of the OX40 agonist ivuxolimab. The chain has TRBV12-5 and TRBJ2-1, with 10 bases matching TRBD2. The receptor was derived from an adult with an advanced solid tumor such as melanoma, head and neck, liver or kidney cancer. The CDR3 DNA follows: TGTGCTAGTGGTTGGATAGCGGGAGGAAACAATGAGCAGTTCTTC. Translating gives CASGWIAGGNNEQFF.